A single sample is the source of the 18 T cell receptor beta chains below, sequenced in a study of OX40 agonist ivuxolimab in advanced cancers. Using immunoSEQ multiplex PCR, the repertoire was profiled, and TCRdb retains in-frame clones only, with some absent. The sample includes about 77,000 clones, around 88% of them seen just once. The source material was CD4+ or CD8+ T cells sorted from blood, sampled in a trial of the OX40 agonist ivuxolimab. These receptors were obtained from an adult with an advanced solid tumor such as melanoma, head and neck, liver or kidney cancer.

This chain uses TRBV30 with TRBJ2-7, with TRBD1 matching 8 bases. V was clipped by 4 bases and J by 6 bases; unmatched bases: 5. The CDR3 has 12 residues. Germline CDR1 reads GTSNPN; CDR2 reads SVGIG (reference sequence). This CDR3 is CAWNQGAGEQYF. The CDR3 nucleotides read TGTGCCTGGAACCAGGGGGCGGGCGAGCAGTACTTC. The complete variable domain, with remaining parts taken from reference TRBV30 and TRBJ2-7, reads SQTIHQWPATLVQPVGSPLSLECTVEGTSNPNLYWYRQAAGRGLQLLFYSVGIGQISSEVPQNLSASRPQDRQFILSSKKLLLSDSGFYLCAWNQGAGEQYFGPGTRLTVT.

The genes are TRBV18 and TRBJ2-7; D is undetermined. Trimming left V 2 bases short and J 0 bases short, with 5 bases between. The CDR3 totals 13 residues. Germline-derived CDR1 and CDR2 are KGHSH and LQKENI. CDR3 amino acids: CASSPAASYEQYF. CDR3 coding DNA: TGTGCCAGCTCACCAGCGGCCTCCTACGAGCAGTACTTC.

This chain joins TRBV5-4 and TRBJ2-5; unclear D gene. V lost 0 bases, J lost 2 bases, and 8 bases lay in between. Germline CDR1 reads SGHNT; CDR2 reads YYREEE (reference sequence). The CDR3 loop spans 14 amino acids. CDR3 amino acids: CASSLARRQETQYF. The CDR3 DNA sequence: TGTGCCAGCAGCTTGGCTCGGAGACAAGAGACCCAGTACTTC.

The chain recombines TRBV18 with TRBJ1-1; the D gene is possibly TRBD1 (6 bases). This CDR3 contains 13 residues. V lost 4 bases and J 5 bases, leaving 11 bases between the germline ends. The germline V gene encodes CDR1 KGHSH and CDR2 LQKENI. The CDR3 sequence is CASSQGGRTEAFF. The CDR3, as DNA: TGTGCCAGCTCACAGGGGGGTCGGACTGAAGCTTTCTTT.

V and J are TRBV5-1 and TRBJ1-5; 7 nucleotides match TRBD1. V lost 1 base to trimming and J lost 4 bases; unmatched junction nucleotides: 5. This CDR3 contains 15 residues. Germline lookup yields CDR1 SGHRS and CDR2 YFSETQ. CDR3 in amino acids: CASSLSTGANQPQHF. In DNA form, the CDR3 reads TGCGCCAGCAGCTTGTCTACAGGGGCAAATCAGCCCCAGCATTTT.

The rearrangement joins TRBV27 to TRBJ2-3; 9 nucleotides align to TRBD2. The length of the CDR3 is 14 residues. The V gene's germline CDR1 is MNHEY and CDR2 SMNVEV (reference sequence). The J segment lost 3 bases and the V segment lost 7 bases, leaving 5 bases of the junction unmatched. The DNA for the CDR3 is TGTGCCAGCAAGACGGGACTAGCAACAGATACGCAGTATTTT. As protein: CASKTGLATDTQYF.

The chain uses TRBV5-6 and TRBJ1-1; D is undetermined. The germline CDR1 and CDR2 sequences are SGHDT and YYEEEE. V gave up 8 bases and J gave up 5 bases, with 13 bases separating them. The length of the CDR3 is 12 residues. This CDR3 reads CASLGWGTEAFF. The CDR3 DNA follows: TGTGCCAGTTTAGGCTGGGGAACTGAAGCTTTCTTT.

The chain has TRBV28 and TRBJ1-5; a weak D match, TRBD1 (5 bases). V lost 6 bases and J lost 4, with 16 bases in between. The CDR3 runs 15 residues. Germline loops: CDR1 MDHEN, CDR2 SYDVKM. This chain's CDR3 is CASRKNGAQNQPQHF. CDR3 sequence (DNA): TGTGCCAGCAGGAAAAACGGGGCACAGAATCAGCCCCAGCATTTT.

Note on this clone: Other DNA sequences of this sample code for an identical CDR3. The CDR3 nucleotides read TGTGCCAGCAGTTATAACAGGGGGAACACCGGGGAGCTGTTTTTT. Protein product: CASSYNRGNTGELFF. This sequence joins TRBV28 and TRBJ2-2; 7 bases agree with TRBD1. The CDR3 consists of 15 residues. J gave up 1 base and V 4 bases, and 3 bases lay outside the gene matches. In germline, CDR1 is MDHEN, CDR2 SYDVKM.

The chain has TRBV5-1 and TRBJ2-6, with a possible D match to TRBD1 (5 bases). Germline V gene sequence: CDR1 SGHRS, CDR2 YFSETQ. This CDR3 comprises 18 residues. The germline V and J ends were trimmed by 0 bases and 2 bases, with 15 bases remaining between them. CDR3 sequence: CASSLGPVGATGANVLTF. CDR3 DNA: TGCGCCAGCAGCTTGGGTCCCGTAGGGGCTACTGGGGCCAACGTCCTGACTTTC.

The CDR3 loop reads CASSLEAGSYEQFF. CDR3 bases: TGTGCCAGCAGCTTAGAGGCAGGGTCGTATGAGCAGTTCTTC. This sequence joins TRBV11-3 and TRBJ2-1, with a weak D call TRBD1 (5 bases). V gave up 0 bases and J gave up 8 bases, with 11 bases separating them. The V gene's germline CDR1 is SGHNT and CDR2 YENEEA. The CDR3 has 14 residues.

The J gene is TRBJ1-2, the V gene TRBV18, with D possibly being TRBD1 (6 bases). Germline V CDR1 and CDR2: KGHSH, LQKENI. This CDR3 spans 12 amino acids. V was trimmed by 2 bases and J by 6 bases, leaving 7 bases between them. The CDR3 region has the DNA TGTGCCAGCTCACCAGCAGGGGATGGCTACACCTTC. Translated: CASSPAGDGYTF.

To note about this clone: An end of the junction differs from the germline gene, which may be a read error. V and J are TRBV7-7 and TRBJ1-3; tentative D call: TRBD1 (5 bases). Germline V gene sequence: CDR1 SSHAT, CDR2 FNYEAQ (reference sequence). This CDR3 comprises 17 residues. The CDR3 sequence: CASSTTSGTLSGNTIYF. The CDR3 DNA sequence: TGTGCTAGCAGCACAACGTCGGGGACTCTCTCTGGAAACACCATATATTTT.

The CDR3 reads CASSLVEGLNTEAFF. CDR3 DNA sequence: TGTGCCAGCAGCTTAGTGGAGGGGTTGAACACTGAAGCTTTCTTT. The V call is TRBV7-6, the J call TRBJ1-1; tentatively, D is TRBD1 (5 bases). The germline V and J ends were trimmed by 1 base and 0 bases, with 9 bases remaining between them. Germline V lookup: CDR1 SGHVS, CDR2 FNYEAQ. The CDR3 totals 15 residues.

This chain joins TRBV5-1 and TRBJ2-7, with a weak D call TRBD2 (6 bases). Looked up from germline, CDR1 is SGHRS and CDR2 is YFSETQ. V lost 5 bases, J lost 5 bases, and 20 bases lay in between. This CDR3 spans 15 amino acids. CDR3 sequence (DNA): TGCGCCAGCAGTCCCCAGGTGCACGGGAGTAACGAGCAGTACTTC. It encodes CASSPQVHGSNEQYF.

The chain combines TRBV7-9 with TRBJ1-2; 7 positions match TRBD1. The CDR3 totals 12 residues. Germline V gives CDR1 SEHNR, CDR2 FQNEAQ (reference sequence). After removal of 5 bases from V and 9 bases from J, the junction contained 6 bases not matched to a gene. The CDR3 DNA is TGTGCCAGCAGCGGGACAGCCTGGAGCTACACCTTC. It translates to CASSGTAWSYTF.

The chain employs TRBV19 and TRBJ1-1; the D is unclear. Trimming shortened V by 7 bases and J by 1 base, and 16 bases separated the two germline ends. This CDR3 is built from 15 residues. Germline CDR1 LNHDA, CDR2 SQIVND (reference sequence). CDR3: CASKVSGMTNTEAFF. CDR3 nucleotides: TGTGCCAGTAAAGTCTCGGGGATGACGAACACTGAAGCTTTCTTT. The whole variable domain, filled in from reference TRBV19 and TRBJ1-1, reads DGGITQSPKYLFRKEGQNVTLSCEQNLNHDAMYWYRQDPGQGLRLIYYSQIVNDFQKGDIAEGYSVSREKKESFPLTVTSAQKNPTAFYLCASKVSGMTNTEAFFGQGTRLTVV.

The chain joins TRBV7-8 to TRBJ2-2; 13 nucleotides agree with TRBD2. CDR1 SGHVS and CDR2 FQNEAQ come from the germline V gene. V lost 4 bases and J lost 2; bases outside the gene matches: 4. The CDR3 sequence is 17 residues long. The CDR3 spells CASSSRLAGGNTGELFF. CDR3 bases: TGTGCCAGCAGCTCGAGACTAGCGGGGGGAAACACCGGGGAGCTGTTTTTT.